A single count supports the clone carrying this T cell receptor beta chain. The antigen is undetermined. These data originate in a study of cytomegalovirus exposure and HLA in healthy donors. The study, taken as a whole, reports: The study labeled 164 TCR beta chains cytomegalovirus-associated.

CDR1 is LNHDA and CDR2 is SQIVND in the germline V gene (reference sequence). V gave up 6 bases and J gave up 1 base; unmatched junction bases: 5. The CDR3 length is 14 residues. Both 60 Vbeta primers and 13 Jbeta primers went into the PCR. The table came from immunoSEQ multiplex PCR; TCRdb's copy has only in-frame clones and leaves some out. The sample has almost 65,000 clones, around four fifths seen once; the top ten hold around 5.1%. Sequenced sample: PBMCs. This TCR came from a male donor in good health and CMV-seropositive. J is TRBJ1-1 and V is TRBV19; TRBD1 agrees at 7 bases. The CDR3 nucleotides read TGTGCCAGTAGCGCGACAGGGACGAACACTGAAGCTTTCTTT. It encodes CASSATGTNTEAFF.